Listed here is a single T cell receptor (beta chain). The antigen it recognizes is unknown. Base qualities are missing; no much larger clone stands one base away. The source of the sample is a study of CD8 T cells in Susac syndrome (dated by TCRdb to between 2018 and 2020). For the wider study: Repertoire sequencing was used to test whether CD8+ T cell activation and differentiation in Susac syndrome was antigen driven. What the work shows at the level of the full study, not this receptor alone: The number of individuals in the TCR sequencing and HLA analysis was recognized as being relatively small.

As encoded in the germline V gene, CDR1 is SGHRS while CDR2 is YFSETQ. V and J lose 0 bases and 0 bases, and a span of 5 bases separates them. The CDR3 spans 14 residues, from the cysteine through the phenylalanine. The DNA shown is the 42-base CDR3, in frame from base 1. RNA was extracted using the RNeasy kit, and about 0.5 to 1 ug of the RNA was reverse transcribed with random hexamers. The immunoSEQ multiplex PCR assay, covering 54 Vbeta and 13 Jbeta segments, was used to amplify TCR beta CDR3 regions. PCR amplification bias was corrected using a synthetic template baseline for primer optimization and computational correction. Per the source publication's procedure: Only productive sequences were kept, with reads annotated to V, D and J genes according to IMGT and analyzed in immunoSEQ Analyzer. Clonality was computed as one minus Shannon entropy normalized by log2 of the number of productive unique sequences. For each patient and control, public and private clones were evaluated among the 100 most prevalent clones. A clone was defined as Susac-specific if it was absent from the healthy and MS cohorts, from roughly 1,000 published viral clones and from other ImmuneACCESS disease sequences. TCRdb passed the public sequencing reads through fastp at Q25 and MiXCR, retaining productive beta sequences. Entries that share a CDR3 protein sequence are merged under the most common genes and DNA. Clone size and V and J calls follow TCRdb, not the original study. The sample profile shows roughly 180,000 distinct CDR3 sequences; roughly 92% of them were found once. The top ten constitute around 0.09% of the sample.

Peripheral blood CD8+ and CD4+ T cells from healthy donors, Susac syndrome patients and multiple sclerosis patients were profiled using high-throughput TCR beta sequencing. The multiple sclerosis controls were treatment-naive patients whose relapsing-remitting disease, either stable or active, fulfilled the revised McDonald criteria. Bulk CD8+ and CD4+ T cells were purified magnetically by negative isolation, whereas CD8+ TEMRA cells were enriched by FACS. Blood was collected in EDTA tubes and processed within 24 hours, with PBMCs isolated through density gradient centrifugation. PBMCs intended for TCR sequencing were cryopreserved in liquid nitrogen and were subsequently thawed in a 37 degrees C water bath. A purity of at least 90% was achieved for sorted or isolated CD4+, CD8+ and CD8+ TEMRA cells.

The clonotype originates from a human donor with multiple sclerosis. The material sequenced was CD4+ T cells from PBMCs. This chain is built from TRBV5-1 and TRBJ2-3, with the D gene not clear enough to name. For the CDR3, the sequence is CASSLGWSTDTQYF. The sequenced DNA: TGCGCCAGCAGCTTGGGTTGGAGCACAGATACGCAGTATTTT. Reference TRBV5-1 and TRBJ2-3 genes cover what lies past the CDR3, so the full variable domain is KAGVTQTPRYLIKTRGQQVTLSCSPISGHRSVSWYQQTPGQGLQFLFEYFSETQRNKGNFPGRFSGRQFSNSRSEMNVSTLELGDSALYLCASSLGWSTDTQYFGPGTRLTVL.